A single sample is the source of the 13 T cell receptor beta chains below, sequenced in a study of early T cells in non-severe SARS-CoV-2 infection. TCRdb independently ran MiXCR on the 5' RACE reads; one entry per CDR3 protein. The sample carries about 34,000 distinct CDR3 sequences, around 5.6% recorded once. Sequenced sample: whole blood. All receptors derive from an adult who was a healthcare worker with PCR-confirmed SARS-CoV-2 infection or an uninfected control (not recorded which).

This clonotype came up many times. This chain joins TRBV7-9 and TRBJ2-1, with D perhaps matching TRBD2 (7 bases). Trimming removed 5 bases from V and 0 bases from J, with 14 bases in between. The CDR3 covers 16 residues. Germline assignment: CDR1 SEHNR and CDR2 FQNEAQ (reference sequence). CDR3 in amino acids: CASSPPGGYSYNEQFF. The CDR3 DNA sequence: TGTGCCAGCAGCCCCCCGGGGGGCTACTCCTACAATGAGCAGTTCTTC.

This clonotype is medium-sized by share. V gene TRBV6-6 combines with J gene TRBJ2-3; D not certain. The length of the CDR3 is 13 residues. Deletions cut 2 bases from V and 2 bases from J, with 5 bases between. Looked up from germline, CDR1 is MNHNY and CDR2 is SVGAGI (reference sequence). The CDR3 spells CASSYKDTDTQYF. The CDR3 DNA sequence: TGTGCCAGCAGTTACAAGGACACAGATACGCAGTATTTT.

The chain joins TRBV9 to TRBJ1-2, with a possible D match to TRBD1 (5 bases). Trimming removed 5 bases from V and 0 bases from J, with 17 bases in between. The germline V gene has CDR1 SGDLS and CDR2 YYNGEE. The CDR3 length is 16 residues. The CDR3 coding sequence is TGTGCCAGCAGTACACTACAGGAGAAGACTAACTATGGCTACACCTTC. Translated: CASSTLQEKTNYGYTF. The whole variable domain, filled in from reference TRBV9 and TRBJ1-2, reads DSGVTQTPKHLITATGQRVTLRCSPRSGDLSVYWYQQSLDQGLQFLIQYYNGEERAKGNILERFSAQQFPDLHSELNLSSLELGDSALYFCASSTLQEKTNYGYTFGSGTRLTVV.

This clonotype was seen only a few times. The CDR3 reads CASSEGLGLQPQHF. The DNA for the CDR3 is TGTGCCAGCAGTGAGGGCCTTGGGCTTCAGCCCCAGCATTTT. This chain links TRBV12-3 or TRBV12-4 with TRBJ1-5; D call uncertain. The CDR3 length is 14 residues. Deletions cut 5 bases from V and 6 bases from J, with 14 bases between.

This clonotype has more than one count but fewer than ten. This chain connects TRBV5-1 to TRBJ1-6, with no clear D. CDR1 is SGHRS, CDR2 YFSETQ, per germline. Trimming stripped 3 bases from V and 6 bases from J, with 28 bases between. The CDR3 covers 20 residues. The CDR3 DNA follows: TGCGCCAGCAGCTCACCGGCAGGACCGGGTTCGACAAGGGTTAATTCACCCCTCCACTTT. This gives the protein CASSSPAGPGSTRVNSPLHF.

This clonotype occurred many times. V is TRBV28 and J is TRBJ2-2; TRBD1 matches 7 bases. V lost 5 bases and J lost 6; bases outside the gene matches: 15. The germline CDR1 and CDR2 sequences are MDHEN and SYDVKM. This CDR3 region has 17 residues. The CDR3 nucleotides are TGTGCCAGCAGTCAAAACGCCCGGACAGGTCGAGCCGGGGAGCTGTTTTTT. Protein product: CASSQNARTGRAGELFF.

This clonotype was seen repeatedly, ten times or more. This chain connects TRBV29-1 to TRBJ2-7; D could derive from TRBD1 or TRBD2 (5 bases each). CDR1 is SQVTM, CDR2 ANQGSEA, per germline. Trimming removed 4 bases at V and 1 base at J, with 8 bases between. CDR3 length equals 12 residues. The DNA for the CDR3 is TGCAGCGTTGCCGGGGCTTCCTACGAGCAGTACTTC. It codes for CSVAGASYEQYF.

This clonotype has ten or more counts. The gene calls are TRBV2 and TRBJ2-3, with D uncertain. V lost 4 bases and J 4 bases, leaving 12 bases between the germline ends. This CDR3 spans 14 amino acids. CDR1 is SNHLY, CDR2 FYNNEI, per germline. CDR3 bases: TGTGCCAGCAGTGCTTACTATGGGGCAGATACGCAGTATTTT. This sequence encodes CASSAYYGADTQYF.

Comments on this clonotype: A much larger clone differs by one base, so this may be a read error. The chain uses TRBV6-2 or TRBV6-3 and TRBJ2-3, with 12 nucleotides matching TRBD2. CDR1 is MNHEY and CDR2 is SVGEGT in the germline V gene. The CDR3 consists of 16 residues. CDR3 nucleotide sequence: TGTGCCATCAGTTACGTAACTAGCGGGGGGAAGGATACGCAGTATTTT. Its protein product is CAISYVTSGGKDTQYF.

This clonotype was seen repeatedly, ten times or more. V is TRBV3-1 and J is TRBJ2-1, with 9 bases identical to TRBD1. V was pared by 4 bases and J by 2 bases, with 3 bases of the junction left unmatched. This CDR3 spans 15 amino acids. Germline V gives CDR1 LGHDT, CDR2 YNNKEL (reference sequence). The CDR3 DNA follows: TGTGCCAGCAGCCCGGGACAGGGAACCTACAATGAGCAGTTCTTC. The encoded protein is CASSPGQGTYNEQFF.

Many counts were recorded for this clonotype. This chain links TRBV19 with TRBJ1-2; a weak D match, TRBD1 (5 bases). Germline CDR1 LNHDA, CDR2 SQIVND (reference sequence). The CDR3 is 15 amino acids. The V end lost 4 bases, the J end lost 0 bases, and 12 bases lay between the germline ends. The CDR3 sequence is CASSNPGTANYGYTF. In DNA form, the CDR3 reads TGTGCCAGTAGTAACCCGGGGACTGCTAACTATGGCTACACCTTC.

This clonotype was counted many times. The CDR3 DNA sequence: TGTGCCAGCAGCTTGGGCGGGGGGCCTGCTTCCTACAATGAGCAGTTCTTC. This sequence encodes CASSLGGGPASYNEQFF. V and J are TRBV5-4 and TRBJ2-1, with 8 bases that match TRBD2. The CDR3 runs 17 residues. V lost 0 bases and J lost 1; bases outside the gene matches: 6. From germline, CDR1 is SGHNT and CDR2 YYREEE (reference sequence).

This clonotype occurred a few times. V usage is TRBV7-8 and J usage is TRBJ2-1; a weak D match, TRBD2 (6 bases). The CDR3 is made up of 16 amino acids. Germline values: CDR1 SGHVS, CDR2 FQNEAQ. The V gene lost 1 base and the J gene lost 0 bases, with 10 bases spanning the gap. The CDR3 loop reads CASSLEERASYNEQFF. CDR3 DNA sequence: TGTGCCAGCAGCTTAGAGGAGCGGGCCTCCTACAATGAGCAGTTCTTC. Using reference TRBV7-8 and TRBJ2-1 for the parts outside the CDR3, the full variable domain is GAGVSQSPRYKVAKRGQDVALRCDPISGHVSLFWYQQALGQGPEFLTYFQNEAQLDKSGLPSDRFFAERPEGSVSTLKIQRTQQEDSAVYLCASSLEERASYNEQFFGPGTRLTVL.